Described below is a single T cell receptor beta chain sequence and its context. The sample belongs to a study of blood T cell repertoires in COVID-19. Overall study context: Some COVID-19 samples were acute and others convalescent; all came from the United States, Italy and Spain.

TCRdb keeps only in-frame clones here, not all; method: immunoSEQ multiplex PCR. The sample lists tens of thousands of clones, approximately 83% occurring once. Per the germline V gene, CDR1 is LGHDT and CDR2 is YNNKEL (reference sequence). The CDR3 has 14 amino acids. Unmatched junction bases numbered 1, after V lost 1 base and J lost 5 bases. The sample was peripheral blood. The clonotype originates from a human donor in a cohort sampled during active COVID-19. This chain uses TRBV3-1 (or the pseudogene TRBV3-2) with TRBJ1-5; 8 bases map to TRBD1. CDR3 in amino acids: CASSQGTGYQPQHF. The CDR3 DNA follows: TGTGCCAGCAGCCAAGGGACAGGGTATCAGCCCCAGCATTTT.